Here is one T cell receptor beta chain with its context. Clones were read by immunoSEQ multiplex PCR, and TCRdb kept only the in-frame ones, dropping some. The repertoire holds fewer than 350,000 clones, with 85% to 90% as singletons. The data originate from a study of blood T cell repertoires in COVID-19. The CDR3 consists of 17 residues. Per germline, CDR1 SGHKS and CDR2 YYEKEE (reference sequence). The junction had 7 bases not matched to a gene; V was cut back by 1 base and J by 0 bases. This sequence joins TRBV5-5 and TRBJ1-3; 7 bases are shared with TRBD1. The sample was PBMCs or T cells enriched from blood (not recorded which). The source is a woman aged 18 to 35 with acute COVID-19. This chain's CDR3 is CASSLLTGAFSGNTIYF. For the CDR3, the DNA is TGTGCCAGCAGCTTGCTTACAGGGGCCTTCTCTGGAAACACCATATATTTT.